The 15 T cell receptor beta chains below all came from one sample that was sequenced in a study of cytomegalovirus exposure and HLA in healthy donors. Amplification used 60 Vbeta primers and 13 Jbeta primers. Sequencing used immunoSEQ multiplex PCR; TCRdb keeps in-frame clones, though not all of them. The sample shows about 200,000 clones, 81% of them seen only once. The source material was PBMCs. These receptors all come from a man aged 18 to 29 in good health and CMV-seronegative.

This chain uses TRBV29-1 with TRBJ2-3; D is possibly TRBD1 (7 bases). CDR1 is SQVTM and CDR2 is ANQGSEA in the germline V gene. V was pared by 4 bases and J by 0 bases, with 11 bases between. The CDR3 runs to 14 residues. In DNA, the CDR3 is TGCAGCGTTGCGCGGGACAGTAGCACAGATACGCAGTATTTT. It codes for CSVARDSSTDTQYF.

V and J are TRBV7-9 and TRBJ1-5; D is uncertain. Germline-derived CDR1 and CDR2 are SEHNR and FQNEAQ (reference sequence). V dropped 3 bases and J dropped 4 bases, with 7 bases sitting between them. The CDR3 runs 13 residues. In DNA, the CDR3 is TGTGCCAGCAGCTTTGAGGAAAATCAGCCCCAGCATTTT. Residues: CASSFEENQPQHF.

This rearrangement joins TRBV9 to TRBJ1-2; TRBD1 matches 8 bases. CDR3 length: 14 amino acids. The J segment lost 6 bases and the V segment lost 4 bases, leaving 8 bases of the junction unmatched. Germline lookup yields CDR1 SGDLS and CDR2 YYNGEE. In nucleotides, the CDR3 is TGTGCCAGCAGCACAGGGGGGGGAACGAATGGCTACACCTTC. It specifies CASSTGGGTNGYTF.

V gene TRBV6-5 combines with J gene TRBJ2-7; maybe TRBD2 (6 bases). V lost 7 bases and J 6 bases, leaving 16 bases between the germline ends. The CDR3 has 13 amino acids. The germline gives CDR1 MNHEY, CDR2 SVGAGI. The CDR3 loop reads CASTRDSTAEQYF. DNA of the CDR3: TGTGCCAGCACACGGGACTCAACCGCCGAGCAGTACTTC.

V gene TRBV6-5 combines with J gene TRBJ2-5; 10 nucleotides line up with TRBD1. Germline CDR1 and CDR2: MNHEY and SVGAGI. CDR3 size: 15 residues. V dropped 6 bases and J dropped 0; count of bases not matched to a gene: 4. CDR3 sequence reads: CASSSGQGYQETQYF. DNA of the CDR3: TGTGCCAGCAGCTCGGGACAGGGGTACCAAGAGACCCAGTACTTC.

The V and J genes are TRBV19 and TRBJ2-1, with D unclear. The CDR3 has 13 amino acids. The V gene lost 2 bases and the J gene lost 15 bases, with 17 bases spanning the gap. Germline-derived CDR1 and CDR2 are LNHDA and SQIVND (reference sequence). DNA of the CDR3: TGTGCCAGTAGTATACGCGGCTCCCTTATTCCGTTCTTC. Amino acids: CASSIRGSLIPFF.

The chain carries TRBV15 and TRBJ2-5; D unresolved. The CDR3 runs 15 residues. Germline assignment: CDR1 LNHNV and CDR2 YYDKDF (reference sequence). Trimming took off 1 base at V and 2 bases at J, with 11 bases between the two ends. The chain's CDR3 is CATSRAPNSQETQYF. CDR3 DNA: TGTGCCACCAGCAGAGCCCCTAACTCTCAAGAGACCCAGTACTTC.

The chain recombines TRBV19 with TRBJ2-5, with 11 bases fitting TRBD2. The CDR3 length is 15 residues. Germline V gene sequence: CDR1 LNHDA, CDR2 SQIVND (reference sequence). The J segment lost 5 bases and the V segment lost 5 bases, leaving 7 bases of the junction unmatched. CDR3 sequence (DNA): TGTGCCAGTAGTCGAACTAGCGGGAGAGTTGAGACCCAGTACTTC. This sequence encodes CASSRTSGRVETQYF.

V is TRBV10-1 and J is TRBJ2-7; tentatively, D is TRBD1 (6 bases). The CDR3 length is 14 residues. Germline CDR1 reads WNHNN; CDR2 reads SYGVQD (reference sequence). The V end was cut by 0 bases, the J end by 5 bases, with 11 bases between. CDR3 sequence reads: CASSESEQGDEQYF. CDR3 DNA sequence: TGCGCCAGCAGTGAGTCTGAACAGGGAGACGAGCAGTACTTC.

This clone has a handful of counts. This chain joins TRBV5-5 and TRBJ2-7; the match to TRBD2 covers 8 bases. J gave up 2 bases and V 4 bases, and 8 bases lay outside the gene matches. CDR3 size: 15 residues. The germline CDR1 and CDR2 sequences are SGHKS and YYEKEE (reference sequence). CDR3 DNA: TGTGCCAGCAGCCAGAAACTAGCGGAGGCCTACGAGCAGTACTTC. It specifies CASSQKLAEAYEQYF. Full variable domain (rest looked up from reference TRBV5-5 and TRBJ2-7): DAGVTQSPTHLIKTRGQQVTLRCSPISGHKSVSWYQQVLGQGPQFIFQYYEKEERGRGNFPDRFSARQFPNYSSELNVNALLLGDSALYLCASSQKLAEAYEQYFGPGTRLTVT.

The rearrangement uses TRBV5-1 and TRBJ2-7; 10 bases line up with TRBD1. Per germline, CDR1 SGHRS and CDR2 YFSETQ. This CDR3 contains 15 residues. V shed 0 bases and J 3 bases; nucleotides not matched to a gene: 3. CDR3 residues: CASSLGQGAIYEQYF. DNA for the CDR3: TGCGCCAGCAGCTTGGGACAGGGGGCGATCTACGAGCAGTACTTC.

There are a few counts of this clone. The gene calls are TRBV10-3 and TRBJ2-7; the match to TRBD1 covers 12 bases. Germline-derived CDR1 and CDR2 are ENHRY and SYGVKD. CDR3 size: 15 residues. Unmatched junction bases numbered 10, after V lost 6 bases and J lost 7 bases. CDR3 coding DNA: TGTGCCATCAGGGAGACGGGACAGGGGGCGGGAGAGCAGTACTTC. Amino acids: CAIRETGQGAGEQYF.

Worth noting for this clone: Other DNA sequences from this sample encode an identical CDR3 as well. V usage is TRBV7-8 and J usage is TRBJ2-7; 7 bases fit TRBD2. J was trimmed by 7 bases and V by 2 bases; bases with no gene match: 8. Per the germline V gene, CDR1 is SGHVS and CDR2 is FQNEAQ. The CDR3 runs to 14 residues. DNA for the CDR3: TGTGCCAGCAGCTTACGAGGGAGGGCCGGGGAGCAGTACTTC. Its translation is CASSLRGRAGEQYF.

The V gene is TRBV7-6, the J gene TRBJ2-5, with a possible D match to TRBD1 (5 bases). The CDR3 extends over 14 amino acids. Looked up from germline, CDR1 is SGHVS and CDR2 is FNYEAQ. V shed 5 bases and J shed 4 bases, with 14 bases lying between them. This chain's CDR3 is CASSRPGQGETQYF. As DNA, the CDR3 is TGTGCCAGCAGCCGCCCCGGGCAGGGAGAGACCCAGTACTTC.

CDR3 nucleotides: TGTGCCAGCAGTTTTTGGCTAGCGAGGACTGAAGCTTTCTTT. Protein sequence: CASSFWLARTEAFF. This sequence joins TRBV28 and TRBJ1-1; D is unclear. The V and J ends lost 3 bases and 5 bases respectively, with 13 bases between them. This CDR3 contains 14 residues. The germline CDR1 and CDR2 sequences are MDHEN and SYDVKM. Full variable domain (missing parts from reference TRBV28 and TRBJ1-1): DVKVTQSSRYLVKRTGEKVFLECVQDMDHENMFWYRQDPGLGLRLIYFSYDVKMKEKGDIPEGYSVSREKKERFSLILESASTNQTSMYLCASSFWLARTEAFFGQGTRLTVV.